The text below deals with one T cell receptor (beta chain). This CDR3 is built from 15 residues. V lost 4 bases, J lost 1 base, and 1 base stayed unmatched. CDR1 SNHLY and CDR2 FYNNEI come from the germline V gene. Produced via immunoSEQ multiplex PCR; TCRdb's table is partial and in-frame only. The profile shows 50,000 to 70,000 clones, over 75% of them singletons. This sample stems from a study of blood T cell repertoires in COVID-19. Study at large: Researchers got acute and convalescent COVID-19 samples from the United States, Italy and Spain. PBMCs, B-cell-depleted T cells, or T cells were the source of the cDNA or gDNA that made up the material.

The V gene is TRBV2, the J gene TRBJ1-5; 10 bases fit TRBD1. The source is a man aged 55-75 years with active or convalescent COVID-19. Sequencing was performed on peripheral blood. Here the CDR3 DNA reads TGTGCCAGCAGTGGACAGGGGGCGAGCAATCAGCCCCAGCATTTT. Its translation: CASSGQGASNQPQHF. The variable domain in full, with the rest retrieved from reference TRBV2 and TRBJ1-5, is EPEVTQTPSHQVTQMGQEVILRCVPISNHLYFYWYRQILGQKVEFLVSFYNNEISEKSEIFDDQFSVERPDGSNFTLKIRSTKLEDSAMYFCASSGQGASNQPQHFGDGTRLSIL.